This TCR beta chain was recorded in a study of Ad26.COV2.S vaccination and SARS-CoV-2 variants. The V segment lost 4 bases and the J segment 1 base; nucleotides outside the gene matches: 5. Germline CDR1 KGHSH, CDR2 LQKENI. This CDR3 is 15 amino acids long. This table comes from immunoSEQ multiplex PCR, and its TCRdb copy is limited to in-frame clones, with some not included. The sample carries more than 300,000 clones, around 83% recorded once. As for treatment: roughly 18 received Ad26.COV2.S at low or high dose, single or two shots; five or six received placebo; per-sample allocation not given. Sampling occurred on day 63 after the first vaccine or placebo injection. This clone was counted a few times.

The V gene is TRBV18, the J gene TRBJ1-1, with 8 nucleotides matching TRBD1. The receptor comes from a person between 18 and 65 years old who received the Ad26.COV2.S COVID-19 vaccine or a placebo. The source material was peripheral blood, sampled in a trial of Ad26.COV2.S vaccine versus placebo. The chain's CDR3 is CASSRTDRENTEAFF. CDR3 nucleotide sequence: TGTGCCAGCTCACGCACGGACAGGGAGAACACTGAAGCTTTCTTT.